This record looks at one TCR beta chain sequence and its context. Primers included in the PCR were 60 Vbeta and 13 Jbeta primers. The repertoire was sequenced with immunoSEQ multiplex PCR; TCRdb's copy has only in-frame clones and lacks some. This sample yields 200,000 or so clones, of which over 75% are seen a single time; 0.2% to 0.3% belongs to the top ten. This sample is part of a study of cytomegalovirus exposure and HLA in healthy donors. The CDR3 is 15 residues long. Germline V gene data show CDR1 as SGHTA and CDR2 as FQGTGA. V shed 5 bases and J 2 bases; nucleotides not matched to a gene: 5. The chain couples TRBV7-3 to TRBJ2-1; 8 nucleotides agree with TRBD2. The clonotype was recovered from a girl younger than two in good health and CMV-seronegative. Input material: PBMCs. The CDR3 DNA is TGTGCCAGCAGCCCGCGGGAGGCAGCCTACAATGAGCAGTTCTTC. Its translation: CASSPREAAYNEQFF.